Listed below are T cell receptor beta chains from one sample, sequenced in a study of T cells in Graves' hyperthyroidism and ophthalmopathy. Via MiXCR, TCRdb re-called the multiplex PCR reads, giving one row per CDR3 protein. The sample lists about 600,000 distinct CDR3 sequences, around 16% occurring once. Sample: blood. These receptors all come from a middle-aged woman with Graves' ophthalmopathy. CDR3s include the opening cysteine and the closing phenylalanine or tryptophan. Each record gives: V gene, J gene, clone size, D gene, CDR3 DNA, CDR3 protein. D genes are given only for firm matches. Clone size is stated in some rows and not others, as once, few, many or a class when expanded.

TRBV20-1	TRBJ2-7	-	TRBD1	TGCAGTGCTACCGGGACAGGGGGCTGGGAGCAGTACTTC	CSATGTGGWEQYF
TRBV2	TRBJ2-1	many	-	TGTGCCACCACCGATCACTCGAGCTCCTACAATGAGCAGTTCTTC	CATTDHSSSYNEQFF
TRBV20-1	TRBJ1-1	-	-	TGCAGTGCTAGAGCGGAGGGAATGAACACTGAAGCTCTCTTT	CSARAEGMNTEALF
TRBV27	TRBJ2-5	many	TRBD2	TGTGCCAGCAGTTTACCGGGGGAGGGAGTTAGCGAGACCCAGTACTTC	CASSLPGEGVSETQYF
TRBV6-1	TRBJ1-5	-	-	TGTGCCAGCAGTGAAGAGTCCCTTAGCAATCAGCCCCAGCATTTT	CASSEESLSNQPQHF
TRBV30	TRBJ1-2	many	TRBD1	TGTGCCTGGAGAGGACAGGGGGCTAGTGGCTACACCTTC	CAWRGQGASGYTF
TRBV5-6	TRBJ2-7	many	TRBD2	TGTGCCAGCAGCTTCGGGACTACCTACGAGCAGTACTTC	CASSFGTTYEQYF
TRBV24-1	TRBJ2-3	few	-	TGTGCCACCAGTGATTTGGCCCATCGTCCAGATACGCAGTATTTT	CATSDLAHRPDTQYF
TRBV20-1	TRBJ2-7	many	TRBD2	TGCAGTGCTCCCCTGGGGACTACGAGCTCCTACGAGCAGTACTTC	CSAPLGTTSSYEQYF
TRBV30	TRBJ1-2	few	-	TGTGCCTGGAGTGTACCGGCGGTAGTCTATGGCTACACCTTC	CAWSVPAVVYGYTF
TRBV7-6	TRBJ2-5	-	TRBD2	TGTGCCAGCAGCTTAACCCGACTAGCGGGGGGGCTAGAGACCCAGTACTTC	CASSLTRLAGGLETQYF
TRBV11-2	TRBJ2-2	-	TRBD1	TGTGCCAGCAGGGGCACAGGGGGCGGAGGGGTCGGGGAGCTGTTTTTT	CASRGTGGGGVGELFF
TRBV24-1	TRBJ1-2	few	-	TGTGCCACCAGTGATAACTCAGGTCCTTATGGCTACACCTTC	CATSDNSGPYGYTF
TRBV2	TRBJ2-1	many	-	TGTGCCAGCAGTGGCCAAGGGTTGACCTACAATGAGCAGTTCTTC	CASSGQGLTYNEQFF
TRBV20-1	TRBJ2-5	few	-	TGCAGCCATTTAAGGCTTGGTGAGACCCAGTACTTC	CSHLRLGETQYF
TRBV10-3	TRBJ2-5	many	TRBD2	TGTGCCATCAGTGAGTCGCCTAGCGGACGACAAGAGACCCAGTACTTC	CAISESPSGRQETQYF
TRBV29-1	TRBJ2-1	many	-	TGCAGCGTTGTTGGTGTTGTTGGGCTGACGCGGAATGAGCAGTTCTTC	CSVVGVVGLTRNEQFF
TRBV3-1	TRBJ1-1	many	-	TGTGCCAGCAGCCAAGTTGACGGGAACACTGAAGCTTTCTTT	CASSQVDGNTEAFF
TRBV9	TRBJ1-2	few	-	TGTGCCAGCAGCGTGGGAGACAACGGCGCTTATGGCTACACCTTC	CASSVGDNGAYGYTF
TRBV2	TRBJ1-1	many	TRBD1	TGTGCCAGCAGGATAACAGGGGGCACTGAAGCTTTCTTT	CASRITGGTEAFF
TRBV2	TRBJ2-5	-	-	TGTGCCAGCTGTGCCGTGAGAGAGACCCAGTACTTC	CASCAVRETQYF
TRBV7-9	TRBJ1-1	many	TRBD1	TGTGCCAGCAGCTGGGACAGGGGAGAAGCTTTCTTT	CASSWDRGEAFF
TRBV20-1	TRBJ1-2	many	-	TGCAGTGCTAGGGTGGTGGATGGCTACACCTTC	CSARVVDGYTF
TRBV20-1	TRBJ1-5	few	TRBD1	TGCAGTGCACCGGACAGGGCGGACAATCAGCCCCAGCATTTT	CSAPDRADNQPQHF
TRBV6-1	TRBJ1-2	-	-	TGTGCCAGCGCCCGGATCGTGGGCCAGGGTGGCTATGGCTACACCTTC	CASARIVGQGGYGYTF
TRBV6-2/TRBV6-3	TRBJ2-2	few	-	TGTGCCAGCAGTTATCTAGTGGTAGGGAACACCGGGGAGCTGTTTTTT	CASSYLVVGNTGELFF
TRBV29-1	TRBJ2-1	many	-	TGCAGCGTTGATCGGAACAATGAGCAGTTCTTC	CSVDRNNEQFF
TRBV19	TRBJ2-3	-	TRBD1	TGTGCCAGTGAGTCTGGGACAGGGGGCTCTAATACGCAGTATTTT	CASESGTGGSNTQYF
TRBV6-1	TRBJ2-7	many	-	TGTGCCAGCAGCACAGGGACCGAGCAGTACTTC	CASSTGTEQYF
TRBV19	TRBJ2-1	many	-	TGTGCCAGTAGTAAGGGACAGGGGGCGCGTTGGACTAGCGGGTACTACAATGAGCAGTTCTTC	CASSKGQGARWTSGYYNEQFF
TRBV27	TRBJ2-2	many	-	TGTGCCAGCACTTCGAGCGCTTCCGGGGAGCTGTTTTTT	CASTSSASGELFF
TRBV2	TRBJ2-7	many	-	TGTGCCAGCAGTGAAGATTTCCGAATGTCCCACGAGCAGTACTTC	CASSEDFRMSHEQYF
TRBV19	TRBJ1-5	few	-	TGTGCCAGTAGGGGGGGGTACGGCAATCAGCCCCAGCATTTT	CASRGGYGNQPQHF
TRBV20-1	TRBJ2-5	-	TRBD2	TGCAGTGCTAGAGATAGGGGACTAGCGGGGGGCCAAGAGACCCAGTACTTC	CSARDRGLAGGQETQYF
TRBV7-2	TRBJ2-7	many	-	TGTGCCAGCAGCCCTCAGCGGCTGGGGTACGAGCAGTACTTC	CASSPQRLGYEQYF
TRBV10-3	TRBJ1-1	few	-	TGTGCCATCAGTGGACAGGCGGAAGCTTTCTTT	CAISGQAEAFF
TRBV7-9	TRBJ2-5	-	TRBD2	TGTGCCAGCAGCTTAGAGGAGCGGGGGGTACAAGAGACCCAGTACTTC	CASSLEERGVQETQYF
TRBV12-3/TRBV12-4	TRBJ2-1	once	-	TGTGCCAGCAGACTGACAGGGAGGGGGGGTGAGCAGTTCTTC	CASRLTGRGGEQFF
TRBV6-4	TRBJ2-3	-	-	TGTGCCAGCAGTGAAATGCTGGGGCCGGATACGCAGTATTTT	CASSEMLGPDTQYF
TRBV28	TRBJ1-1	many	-	TGTGCCAGCAGTGACACAGGGAGAGGTACTGAAGCTTTCTTT	CASSDTGRGTEAFF
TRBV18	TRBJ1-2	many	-	TGTGCCAGCTCACCAGGGGCAGGGCCGTATGGCTACACCTTC	CASSPGAGPYGYTF
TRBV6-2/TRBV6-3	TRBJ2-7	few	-	TGTGCCAGCAGCCAGGGGGGAGGGGGCCAAACCTACGAGCAGTACTTC	CASSQGGGGQTYEQYF
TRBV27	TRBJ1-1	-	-	TGTGCCAGCAGTGGGGGGGGGGGACTGAACACTGAAGCTTTCTTT	CASSGGGGLNTEAFF
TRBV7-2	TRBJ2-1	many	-	TGTGCCAGCAGCTTACCACCGGGGTTTGAGCAGTTCTTC	CASSLPPGFEQFF
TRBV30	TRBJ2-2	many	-	TGTGCCTGGAGTGTAGGGGGGTCGAACAACGGGGAGCTGTTTTTT	CAWSVGGSNNGELFF
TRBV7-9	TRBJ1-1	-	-	TGTGCCAGCAGATTCTGGGGGGCTGGGACGAACACTGAAGCTTTCTTT	CASRFWGAGTNTEAFF
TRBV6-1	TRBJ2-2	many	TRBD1	TGTGCCAGCACCCTGGGACAGGGGGACGGGGAGCTGTTTTTT	CASTLGQGDGELFF
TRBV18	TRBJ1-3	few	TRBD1	TGTGCCAGCTCAAAGACAGGGTCTTCTGGAAACACCATATATTTT	CASSKTGSSGNTIYF
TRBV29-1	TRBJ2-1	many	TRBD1	TGCAGCGTCCGGGACAGGGGCCAGTACAATGAGCAGTTCTTC	CSVRDRGQYNEQFF
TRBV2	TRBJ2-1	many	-	TGTGCCAGCAGGGGCCGGGCCTCCCGCCGGGGCAATGAGCAGTTCTTC	CASRGRASRRGNEQFF
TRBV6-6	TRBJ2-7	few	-	TGTGCCAGCAGTTACTCGAAAGGAGAATACGAGCAGTACTTC	CASSYSKGEYEQYF
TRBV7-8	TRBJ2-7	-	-	TGTGCCAGCAGCTTAAACAGACAATACGAGCAGTACTTC	CASSLNRQYEQYF
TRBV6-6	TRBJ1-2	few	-	TGTGCCAGCAGTTACGAGGGGTTGGGGGTTGGAGGCTACACCTTC	CASSYEGLGVGGYTF
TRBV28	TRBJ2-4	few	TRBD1	TGTGCCGGCAGTCGACAGGGAGCCAAAAACATTCAGTACTTC	CAGSRQGAKNIQYF
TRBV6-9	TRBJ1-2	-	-	TGTGCCAGCAGTTCCGGACAGCTTAACTATGGCTACACCTTC	CASSSGQLNYGYTF
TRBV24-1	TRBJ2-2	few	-	TGTGCCACCGCTTTAGAGGGAACCGGGGAGCTGTTTTTT	CATALEGTGELFF
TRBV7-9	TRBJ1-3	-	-	TGTGCCAGCAGCTTATTGGCGGAGCGAAACACCATATATTTT	CASSLLAERNTIYF
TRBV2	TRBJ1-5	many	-	TGTGCCAGCAGTGCGTCGACTGGCAATCAGCCCCAGCATTTT	CASSASTGNQPQHF
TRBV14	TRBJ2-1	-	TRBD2	TGTGCCAGCAGCCAAGTTGTAAGCGGGAGCGGTGAGCAGTTCTTC	CASSQVVSGSGEQFF
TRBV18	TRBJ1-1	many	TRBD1	TGTGCCAGCTCATCCGGACAGGGGGCGCATGCTGAAGCTTTCTTT	CASSSGQGAHAEAFF